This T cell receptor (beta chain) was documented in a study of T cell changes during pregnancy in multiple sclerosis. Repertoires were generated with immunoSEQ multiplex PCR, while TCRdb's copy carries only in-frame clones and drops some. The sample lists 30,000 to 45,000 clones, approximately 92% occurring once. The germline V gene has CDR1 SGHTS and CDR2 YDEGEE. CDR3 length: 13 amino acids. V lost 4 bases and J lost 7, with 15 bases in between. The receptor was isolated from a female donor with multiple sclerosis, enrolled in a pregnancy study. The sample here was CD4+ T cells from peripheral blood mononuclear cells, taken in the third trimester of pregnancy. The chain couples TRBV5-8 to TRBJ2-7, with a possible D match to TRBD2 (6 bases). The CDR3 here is CASSQGLSGEQYF. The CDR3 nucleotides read TGTGCCAGCAGCCAGGGACTGTCGGGAGAGCAGTACTTC.